This T cell receptor beta chain appears in the sequencing data of a study of shared clonotypes between healthy human individuals. Germline CDR1 ENHRY, CDR2 SYGVKD. This CDR3 region has 13 residues. Between the trimmed V and J ends, which lost 7 bases and 7 bases, there was a span of 14 bases. Researchers ran the assay at a deep level. Replicate PCRs from sorted subsets contained about 200 ng DNA, which is roughly 30,000 T cell genomes. Clones were sequenced by immunoSEQ multiplex PCR, and TCRdb holds only the in-frame ones, with some missing. The sample lists about 2 million clones; over 85% were seen once. Cells designated naive CD8 were CD45RO-negative and were positively selected for CCR7, with terminally differentiated effector memory CD45RA+ cells excluded.

The sequence derives from a man between 18 and 35 years old in good health. The chain couples TRBV10-3 to TRBJ1-3; TRBD1 might be the D (5 bases). Sequenced sample: naive CD8+ T cells sorted from blood. The CDR3 nucleotides are TGTGCCATCAACGACGACAGAGGGAACACCATATATTTT. It encodes CAINDDRGNTIYF.